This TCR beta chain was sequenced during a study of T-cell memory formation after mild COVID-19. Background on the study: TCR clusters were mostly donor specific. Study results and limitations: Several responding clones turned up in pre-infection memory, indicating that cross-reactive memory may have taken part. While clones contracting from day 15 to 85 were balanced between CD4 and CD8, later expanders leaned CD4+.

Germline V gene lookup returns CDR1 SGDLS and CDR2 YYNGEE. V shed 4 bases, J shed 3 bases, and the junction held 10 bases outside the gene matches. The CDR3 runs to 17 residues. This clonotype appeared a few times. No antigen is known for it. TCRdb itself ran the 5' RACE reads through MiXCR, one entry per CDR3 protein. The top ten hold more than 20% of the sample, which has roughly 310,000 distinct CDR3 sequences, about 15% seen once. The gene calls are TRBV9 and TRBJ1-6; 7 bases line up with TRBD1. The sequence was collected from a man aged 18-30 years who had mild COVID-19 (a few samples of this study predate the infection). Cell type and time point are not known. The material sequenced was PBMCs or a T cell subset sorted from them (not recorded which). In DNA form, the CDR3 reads TGTGCCAGCAGCCCCCGGGACAGACACTTCTATAATTCACCCCTCCACTTT. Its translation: CASSPRDRHFYNSPLHF.